A single sample gave rise to the 9 T cell receptor beta chains below, sequenced in a study of beta chain features in type 1 diabetes. The investigators reverse transcribed all of the isolated RNA, so they sequenced expressed TCRB transcripts. Sequencing was performed with immunoSEQ multiplex PCR; in TCRdb, only in-frame clones are kept and a portion is missing. This sample has 310,000 or so clones, with around 10% found just once. Sequencing input: naive CD4+ T cells from blood. The source of these receptors is a woman aged 30 to 39 in good health.

This clone was counted a few times. The V call is TRBV28, the J call TRBJ2-5; D is undetermined. This CDR3 is 14 amino acids long. Per the germline V gene, CDR1 is MDHEN and CDR2 is SYDVKM. V was trimmed by 5 bases and J by 5 bases, leaving 15 bases between them. The CDR3: CASSLTFSKETQYF. CDR3 in DNA: TGTGCCAGCAGTCTAACGTTTTCAAAGGAGACCCAGTACTTC.

This clone was detected only a few times. The CDR3 here is CASSTAGQGVYEQYF. The CDR3 bases are TGTGCCAGCAGTACCGCTGGACAGGGGGTATACGAGCAGTACTTC. The chain combines TRBV28 with TRBJ2-7; 10 positions agree with TRBD1. This CDR3 is 15 amino acids long. With 5 bases clipped from V and 4 bases from J, the junction kept 8 bases outside the gene matches. CDR1 MDHEN and CDR2 SYDVKM come from the germline V gene.

The J gene is TRBJ2-1, the V gene TRBV30; D is perhaps TRBD2 (5 bases). This CDR3 comprises 13 residues. Trimming took off 2 bases at V and 4 bases at J, with 9 bases between the two ends. The germline gives CDR1 GTSNPN, CDR2 SVGIG (reference sequence). The CDR3 loop is CAWSLGDYNEQFF. The CDR3 DNA follows: TGTGCCTGGAGTCTCGGGGATTACAATGAGCAGTTCTTC.

The chain couples TRBV13 to TRBJ2-1; possible D gene TRBD1, 6 bases. The CDR3 has 13 amino acids. Germline-derived CDR1 and CDR2 are PRHDT and FYEKMQ (reference sequence). V lost 5 bases, J lost 9 bases, and 14 bases lay in between. CDR3 amino acids: CASSPHTGIEQFF. The DNA of the CDR3 is TGTGCCAGCAGCCCCCATACAGGGATTGAGCAGTTCTTC.

In its sample, this clone was seen a few times. This chain connects TRBV9 to TRBJ2-1, with D uncertain. Germline-derived CDR1 and CDR2 are SGDLS and YYNGEE. The CDR3 has 13 amino acids. Between the trimmed V and J ends, which lost 5 bases and 2 bases, there was a span of 8 bases. CDR3 region: CASSQNTYNEQFF. In DNA, the CDR3 is TGTGCCAGCAGTCAAAACACCTACAATGAGCAGTTCTTC.

DNA of the CDR3: TGTGCCAGCAGCCCCCGCCCGGGAGGGGGATACAATGAGCAGTTCTTC. Translating it yields CASSPRPGGGYNEQFF. The V call is TRBV11-2, the J call TRBJ2-1, with 8 bases aligning to TRBD2. V lost 5 bases, J lost 4 bases, and 10 bases stayed unmatched. The length of the CDR3 is 16 residues. CDR1 is SGHAT, CDR2 FQNNGV, per germline. The variable domain in full, completed from reference TRBV11-2 and TRBJ2-1, reads EAGVAQSPRYKIIEKRQSVAFWCNPISGHATLYWYQQILGQGPKLLIQFQNNGVVDDSQLPKDRFSAERLKGVDSTLKIQPAKLEDSAVYLCASSPRPGGGYNEQFFGPGTRLTVL.

Ten or more counts support this clone. CDR3 nucleotides: TGTGCCAGCAGCCCCCCTAGGCAAGAGACCCAGTACTTC. Translation gives CASSPPRQETQYF. J is TRBJ2-5 and V is TRBV7-9, with D hard to call. The CDR3 contains 13 residues. Trimming removed 5 bases at V and 2 bases at J, with 9 bases between. CDR1 and CDR2 from the germline V gene are SEHNR and FQNEAQ (reference sequence).

The chain employs TRBV4-3 and TRBJ2-5; TRBD2 is a possible D gene (5 bases). There are 15 residues in the CDR3. Germline values: CDR1 LGHNA, CDR2 YSLEER. The ends were cut back, 0 bases at V and 6 bases at J, with 14 bases in the middle. The CDR3, as DNA: TGCGCCAGCAGCCAAGATGGATCCGGGATACAGACCCAGTACTTC. This encodes CASSQDGSGIQTQYF.

The chain links TRBV5-1 to TRBJ2-7; the D gene is possibly TRBD2 (6 bases). The V and J ends lost 0 bases and 0 bases respectively, with 13 bases between them. The CDR3 loop spans 16 amino acids. Germline CDR1 and CDR2: SGHRS and YFSETQ. In nucleotides, the CDR3 is TGCGCCAGCAGCTTGGGCTACGGGAGTCCCTCCTACGAGCAGTACTTC. Translated: CASSLGYGSPSYEQYF. The whole variable domain, remainder taken from reference TRBV5-1 and TRBJ2-7, is KAGVTQTPRYLIKTRGQQVTLSCSPISGHRSVSWYQQTPGQGLQFLFEYFSETQRNKGNFPGRFSGRQFSNSRSEMNVSTLELGDSALYLCASSLGYGSPSYEQYFGPGTRLTVT.